This T cell receptor beta chain was sequenced in a study of PD-L1 blockade in urothelial cancer. Study details: Previous chemotherapy exposure amounted to 0 to 3 regimens for patients. After treatment start, blood was analyzed at 3 weeks (second dose) and at 6 weeks. Per blood sample, T cells had a median of roughly 150,000.

Time point reported: pretreatment peripheral blood. This CDR3 has 11 amino acids. The V gene lost 4 bases and the J gene lost 11 bases, with 12 bases spanning the gap. Germline values: CDR1 DFQATT, CDR2 SNEGSKA (reference sequence). Spiking each PCR with synthetic TCR analog templates was performed. This table comes from immunoSEQ multiplex PCR, and its TCRdb copy is limited to in-frame clones, with some not included. The sample lists 38,000 or so clones; approximately 86% were seen once. The chain combines TRBV20-1 with TRBJ2-1; D is possibly TRBD2 (6 bases). Sequences were derived from PBMCs, sampled around atezolizumab (anti-PD-L1) treatment. The origin of this receptor is a man aged 80 or over with urothelial cancer. For the CDR3, the DNA is TGCAGTGCTAACCTAGCGCCTAAGCAGTTCTTC. Translation gives CSANLAPKQFF.